Following are 10 T cell receptor beta chains from one sample sequenced in a study of T cells in Graves' hyperthyroidism and ophthalmopathy. Amplified TCR beta CDR3 regions derived from RNA transcripts. During a first-round RT-PCR of the TCR CDR3, the HTBI primer set was used. TCRdb re-called the multiplex PCR reads with MiXCR, one entry per CDR3 protein. This table holds some 420,000 distinct CDR3 sequences, roughly 13% found once. Sequenced material: blood. The receptors stem from a woman younger than 35 with Graves' hyperthyroidism.

The sample holds a few counts of this clonotype. The chain employs TRBV4-2 and TRBJ2-7; 8 bases line up with TRBD2. The ends lost 0 bases at V and 4 bases at J; junction bases unmatched: 5. The length of the CDR3 is 15 residues. CDR1 and CDR2 (germline): LGHNA, YNFKEQ. The CDR3 loop reads CASSQDLASGYEQYF. Here the CDR3 DNA reads TGTGCCAGCAGCCAAGATCTCGCTAGCGGGTACGAGCAGTACTTC.

This clonotype was picked up many times. The CDR3 DNA follows: TGTGCCAGCAGTGAATTTGGGGGCTCTGGGGCCAACGTCCTGACTTTC. It yields the protein CASSEFGGSGANVLTF. This chain connects TRBV25-1 to TRBJ2-6; D tentatively fits TRBD1 or TRBD2 (5 bases each). The CDR3 extends over 16 amino acids. Per the germline V gene, CDR1 is MGHDK and CDR2 is SYGVNS. Trimming pared 1 base from V and 0 bases from J, leaving 7 bases between.

The CDR3 sequence: CASSPLDNPNGIYEQFF. In DNA form, the CDR3 reads TGTGCCAGCTCACCATTGGACAACCCTAACGGTATATATGAGCAGTTCTTC. This rearrangement joins TRBV18 to TRBJ2-1; D possibly corresponds to TRBD1 (5 bases). Germline CDR1 is KGHSH and CDR2 is LQKENI. V lost 2 bases and J 8 bases, leaving 22 bases between the germline ends. There are 17 residues in the CDR3.

This clonotype occurred many times. The genes are TRBV12-3 or TRBV12-4 and TRBJ2-1; the match to TRBD1 covers 8 bases. The V segment lost 5 bases and the J segment 7 bases; nucleotides outside the gene matches: 4. The CDR3 is made up of 13 amino acids. CDR3 region: CASSPTGGNEQFF. The CDR3 coding sequence is TGTGCCAGCAGTCCCACAGGGGGAAATGAGCAGTTCTTC.

This clonotype was observed many times. CDR3 sequence reads: CASSFVRPNTEAFF. In nucleotides, the CDR3 is TGTGCCAGCAGCTTTGTCAGACCGAACACTGAAGCTTTCTTT. The chain couples TRBV7-9 to TRBJ1-1; D gene uncertain. V was clipped by 3 bases and J by 1 base, with 9 bases between them. This CDR3 region has 14 residues. Per germline, CDR1 SEHNR and CDR2 FQNEAQ (reference sequence).

This clonotype was observed at least ten times. The genes are TRBV3-1 and TRBJ2-3; D remains unclear. There are 17 residues in the CDR3. Trimming took off 1 base at V and 5 bases at J, with 19 bases between the two ends. Germline lookup yields CDR1 LGHDT and CDR2 YNNKEL (reference sequence). As DNA, the CDR3 is TGTGCCAGCAGCCAAGGGGATAGCTATGGCCGAGAAGATACGCAGTATTTT. Protein product: CASSQGDSYGREDTQYF.

At least ten counts were recorded for this clonotype. The V gene is TRBV28, the J gene TRBJ1-2; TRBD1 might be the D (6 bases). Germline CDR1 reads MDHEN; CDR2 reads SYDVKM. The CDR3 has 15 amino acids. Deletions cut 3 bases from V and 2 bases from J, with 13 bases between. CDR3 region: CASSLPTGLNYGYTF. CDR3 in DNA: TGTGCCAGCAGTTTGCCCACAGGGTTGAACTATGGCTACACCTTC.

This clonotype was counted at least ten times. The J gene is TRBJ2-2, the V gene TRBV28, with TRBD1 identical over 7 bases. V lost 2 bases, J lost 3 bases, and 9 bases stayed unmatched. The CDR3 loop spans 17 amino acids. Germline values: CDR1 MDHEN, CDR2 SYDVKM. The CDR3 coding sequence is TGTGCCAGCAGTTTAGGCCCCGGGACAGTCGACACCGGGGAGCTGTTTTTT. Its protein is CASSLGPGTVDTGELFF.

A remark on this clonotype: One base away lies a much larger clone, so this may be a sequencing read error. The chain employs TRBV20-1 and TRBJ1-1; perhaps TRBD1 as D (6 bases). The V and J ends lost 2 bases and 1 base respectively, with 17 bases between them. This CDR3 has 16 amino acids. CDR1 and CDR2 from the germline V gene are DFQATT and SNEGSKA (reference sequence). The CDR3: CSARLGANRRNTEAFF. CDR3 nucleotide sequence: TGCAGTGCTAGACTGGGGGCTAACCGAAGGAACACTGAAGCTTTCTTT.

The CDR3 DNA sequence: TGTGCCAGCAGCTTAAAGCGTCTAGCGGGGATAAGCTCCTACAATGAGCAGTTCTTC. Protein product: CASSLKRLAGISSYNEQFF. This chain uses TRBV7-9 with TRBJ2-1; 9 bases agree with TRBD2. Trimming at V came to 2 bases and at J to 0 bases, leaving 11 bases not matched to a gene. Germline V CDR1 and CDR2: SEHNR, FQNEAQ (reference sequence). The CDR3 runs to 19 residues.